The text below deals with one TCR beta chain. Participants spanned ages about 18 to 90 years and resided in over 20 US areas. Researchers sorted participants into cohorts using their self-reported clinical history. This record comes from a study of blood T cell repertoires in COVID-19. Study-level information: The study drew acute and convalescent COVID-19 samples from the United States, Italy and Spain. T cells, B-cell-depleted T cells, or PBMCs provided the cDNA or gDNA that served as material.

The method was immunoSEQ multiplex PCR; TCRdb's version includes in-frame clones alone and lacks a portion of them. The sample holds about 240,000 clones; about 89% are singletons and the top ten take more than 3.5%. Unmatched junction bases numbered 1, after V lost 3 bases and J lost 4 bases. The CDR3 totals 13 residues. CDR1 and CDR2 (germline): SGHTA, FQGTGA. The chain recombines TRBV7-3 with TRBJ1-1; 8 bases match TRBD1. The receptor was derived from a woman in her twenties or thirties who had recovered from COVID-19. The sample consisted of PBMCs or T cells enriched from blood (not recorded which). This chain's CDR3 is CASSFDRGTEAFF. The DNA for the CDR3 is TGTGCCAGCAGCTTTGACAGGGGCACTGAAGCTTTCTTT.